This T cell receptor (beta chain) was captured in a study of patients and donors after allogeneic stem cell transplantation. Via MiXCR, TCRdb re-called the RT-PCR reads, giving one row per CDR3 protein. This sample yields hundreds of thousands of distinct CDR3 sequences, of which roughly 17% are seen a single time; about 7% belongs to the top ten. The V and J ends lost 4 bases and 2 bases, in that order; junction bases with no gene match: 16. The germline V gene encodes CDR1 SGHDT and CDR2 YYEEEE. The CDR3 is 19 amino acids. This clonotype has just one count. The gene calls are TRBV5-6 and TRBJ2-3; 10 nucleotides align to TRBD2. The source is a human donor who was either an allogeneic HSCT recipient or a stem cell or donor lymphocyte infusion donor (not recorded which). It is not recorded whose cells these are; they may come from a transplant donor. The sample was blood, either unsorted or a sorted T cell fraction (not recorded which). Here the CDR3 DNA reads TGTGCCAGCAGCATTAGCGGGAGGAATAACAAAAGAGCCACAGATACGCAGTATTTT. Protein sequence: CASSISGRNNKRATDTQYF. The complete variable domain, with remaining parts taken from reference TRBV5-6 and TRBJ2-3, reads DAGVTQSPTHLIKTRGQQVTLRCSPKSGHDTVSWYQQALGQGPQFIFQYYEEEERQRGNFPDRFSGHQFPNYSSELNVNALLLGDSALYLCASSISGRNNKRATDTQYFGPGTRLTVL.